Detailed here is one TCR beta chain. Germline assignment: CDR1 KGHSH and CDR2 LQKENI. Trimming shortened V by 6 bases and J by 0 bases, and 14 bases separated the two germline ends. The CDR3 totals 16 residues. The data stem from a study of blood T cell repertoires in COVID-19. Sequencing was performed with immunoSEQ multiplex PCR; in TCRdb, only in-frame clones are kept and a portion is missing. The sample contains 150,000 to 200,000 clones, roughly 85% of which appear only once. The TCR was taken from a man aged 55-75 years with active or convalescent COVID-19. Material for sequencing was peripheral blood. The chain employs TRBV18 and TRBJ2-2, with a possible D match to TRBD1 (5 bases). The CDR3 spells CASSLGPGSNTGELFF. The CDR3 nucleotides read TGTGCCAGCTCCCTGGGGCCAGGGTCGAACACCGGGGAGCTGTTTTTT.